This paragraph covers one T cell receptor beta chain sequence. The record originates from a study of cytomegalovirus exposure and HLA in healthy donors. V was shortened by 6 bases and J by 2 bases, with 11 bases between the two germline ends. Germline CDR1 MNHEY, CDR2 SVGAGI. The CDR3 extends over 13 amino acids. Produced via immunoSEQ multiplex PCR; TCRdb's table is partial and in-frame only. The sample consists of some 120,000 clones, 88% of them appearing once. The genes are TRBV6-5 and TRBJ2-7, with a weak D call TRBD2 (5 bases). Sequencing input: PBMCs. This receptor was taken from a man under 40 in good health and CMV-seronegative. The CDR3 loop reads CASRLTNTYEQYF. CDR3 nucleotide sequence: TGTGCCAGCAGACTGACTAATACCTACGAGCAGTACTTC.